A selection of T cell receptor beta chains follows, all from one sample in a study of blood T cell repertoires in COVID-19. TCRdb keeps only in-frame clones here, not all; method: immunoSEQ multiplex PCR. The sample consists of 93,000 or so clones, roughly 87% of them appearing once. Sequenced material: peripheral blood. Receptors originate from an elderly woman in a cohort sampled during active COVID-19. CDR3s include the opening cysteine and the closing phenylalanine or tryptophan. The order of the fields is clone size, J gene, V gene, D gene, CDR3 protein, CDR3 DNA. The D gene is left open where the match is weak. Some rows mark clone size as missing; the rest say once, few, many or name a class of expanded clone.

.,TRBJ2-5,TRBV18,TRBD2,CASSPIGGGAQTQYF,TGTGCCAGCAGCCCCATTGGCGGGGGGGCTCAGACCCAGTACTTC
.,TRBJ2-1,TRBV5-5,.,CASSLLADYYNEQFF,TGTGCCAGCAGCTTGTTGGCGGACTACTACAATGAGCAGTTCTTC
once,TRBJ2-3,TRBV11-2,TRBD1,CASSRDRVSDTQYF,TGTGCCAGCAGCAGGGACAGGGTGTCAGATACGCAGTATTTT
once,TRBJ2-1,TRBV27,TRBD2,CASSYYRDYYNEQFF,TGTGCCAGCAGTTATTACCGGGACTACTACAATGAGCAGTTCTTC
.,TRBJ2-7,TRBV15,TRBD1,CATSRDRGQGMPYEQYF,TGTGCCACCAGCAGAGATAGGGGACAGGGGATGCCCTACGAGCAGTACTTC
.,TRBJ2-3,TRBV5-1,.,CASMSRGGGPDTQYF,TGCGCCAGCATGTCTCGGGGCGGGGGCCCAGATACGCAGTATTTT
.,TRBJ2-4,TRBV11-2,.,CASSLAGVVKNIQYF,TGTGCCAGCAGCTTAGCCGGGGTCGTCAAAAACATTCAGTACTTC
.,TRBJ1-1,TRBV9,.,CASSPQGHTNTEAFF,TGTGCCAGCAGCCCCCAGGGACATACGAACACTGAAGCTTTCTTT
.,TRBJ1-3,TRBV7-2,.,CASSFAVSAGQSGNTIYF,TGTGCCAGCAGCTTTGCCGTCAGCGCAGGGCAATCTGGAAACACCATATATTTT
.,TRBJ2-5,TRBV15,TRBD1,CATSSQGAGETQYF,TGTGCCACCAGCAGCCAGGGGGCGGGAGAGACCCAGTACTTC
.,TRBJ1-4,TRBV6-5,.,CASSLFGATNEKLFF,TGTGCCAGCAGCCTTTTTGGAGCAACTAATGAAAAACTGTTTTTT
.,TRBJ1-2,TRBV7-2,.,CASTSVKNYGYTF,TGTGCCAGCACCAGCGTAAAGAACTATGGCTACACCTTC
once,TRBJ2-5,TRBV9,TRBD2,CASSEVAGAGETQYF,TGTGCCAGCAGCGAAGTAGCGGGGGCGGGAGAGACCCAGTACTTC
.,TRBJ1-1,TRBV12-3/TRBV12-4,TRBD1,CASSGQGAVF,TGTGCCAGCAGTGGCCAGGGGGCGGTCTTT
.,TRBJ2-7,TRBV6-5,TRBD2,CASSYSSTSGSYEQYF,TGTGCCAGCAGTTACTCGAGCACTAGCGGGAGCTACGAGCAGTACTTC
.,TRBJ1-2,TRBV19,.,CASTKFTEYGYTF,TGTGCCAGTACCAAGTTCACCGAGTATGGCTACACCTTC
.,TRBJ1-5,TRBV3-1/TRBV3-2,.,CASSQGVLGQPQHF,TGTGCCAGCAGCCAAGGGGTCCTCGGGCAGCCCCAGCATTTT
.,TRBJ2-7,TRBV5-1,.,CASSPRGSGPYEQYF,TGCGCCAGCAGCCCCCGGGGTAGCGGACCGTACGAGCAGTACTTC
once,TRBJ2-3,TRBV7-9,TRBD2,CASSLTSGRTDTQYF,TGTGCCAGCAGCTTGACTAGCGGACGCACAGATACGCAGTATTTT
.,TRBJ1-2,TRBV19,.,CASSIERGGYTF,TGTGCCAGTAGTATTGAGCGGGGTGGCTACACCTTC
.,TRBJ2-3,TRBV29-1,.,CSVGVRGVVTDTQYF,TGCAGCGTTGGAGTCAGGGGAGTCGTGACAGATACGCAGTATTTT
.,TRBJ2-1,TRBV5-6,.,CASSWGLYNEQFF,TGTGCCAGCAGCTGGGGCCTCTACAATGAGCAGTTCTTC
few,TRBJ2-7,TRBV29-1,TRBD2,CSVERAGGPGEQYF,TGCAGCGTTGAGCGAGCGGGAGGGCCTGGGGAGCAGTACTTC
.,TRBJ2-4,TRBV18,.,CASSPGTPGNIQYF,TGTGCCAGCTCACCCGGGACTCCCGGGAACATTCAGTACTTC
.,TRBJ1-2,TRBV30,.,CAWSPVTGVYGYTF,TGTGCCTGGAGCCCCGTGACAGGAGTCTATGGCTACACCTTC
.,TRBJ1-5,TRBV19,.,CASRGVGNQPQHF,TGTGCCAGTAGAGGGGTGGGCAATCAGCCCCAGCATTTT
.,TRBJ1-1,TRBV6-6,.,CASSSRQSEAFF,TGTGCCAGCAGTTCCCGACAGTCTGAAGCTTTCTTT
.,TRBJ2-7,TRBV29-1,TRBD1,CSVRSGGHEQYF,TGCAGCGTCCGCTCAGGGGGCCACGAGCAGTACTTC